This is a list of T cell receptor beta chains from one sample in a study of shared clonotypes between healthy human individuals. Generated by immunoSEQ multiplex PCR, the TCRdb table keeps only in-frame clones and is missing some. Of under 2,500,000 clones in the sample, around 95% were seen once. The sample comprised naive CD4+ T cells sorted from blood. The receptors originated from a man between 18 and 35 years old in good health. Both conserved end residues are part of each CDR3. The D gene is left open where the match is weak. The size field is filled for only some rows; it gives once, few, many or a size class.

>TRBJ2-1|once|TRBV4-2|.
TGTGCCAGCAGCCAAGGGGGTACAGGGCTTAATGAGCAGTTCTTC
CASSQGGTGLNEQFF
>TRBJ2-1|.|TRBV30|TRBD1
TGTGCCTGGAGTAAGGGGGCTACCTACAATGAGCAGTTCTTC
CAWSKGATYNEQFF
>TRBJ2-2|.|TRBV18|.
TGTGCCAGCTCACCGGGACCCTCGAACACCGGGGAGCTGTTTTTT
CASSPGPSNTGELFF
>TRBJ1-1|few|TRBV2|.
TGTGCCAGCAGTGAGCTGATGGTCACTGAAGCTTTCTTT
CASSELMVTEAFF
>TRBJ1-2|.|TRBV6-6|TRBD1
TGTGCCAGCAGTGGAACAGGGGAACGCGGCTACACCTTC
CASSGTGERGYTF
>TRBJ2-2|.|TRBV18|TRBD1
TGTGCCAGCTCACCTACGACAGGGTCGGCCGGGGAGCTGTTTTTT
CASSPTTGSAGELFF
>TRBJ1-6|.|TRBV19|TRBD1
TGTGCCAGTAGTCAAGGACAGGGGGAAAGCTATAATTCACCCCTCCACTTT
CASSQGQGESYNSPLHF
>TRBJ2-2|.|TRBV4-2|TRBD2
TGTGCCAGCAGCCAATCGGCCGGGGGAGGGACCGGGGAGCTGTTTTTT
CASSQSAGGGTGELFF
>TRBJ1-2|.|TRBV6-6|.
TGTGCCAGCGAGGACCGTTCTTCTAACTATGGCTACACCTTC
CASEDRSSNYGYTF
>TRBJ1-1|.|TRBV5-1|.
TGCGCCAGCAGCCGGAGAGAGATGAACACTGAAGCTTTCTTT
CASSRREMNTEAFF
>TRBJ1-5|.|TRBV6-1|TRBD1
TGTGCCAGCAGTGAATATTTAAGGGGGCATCAGCCCCAGCATTTT
CASSEYLRGHQPQHF
>TRBJ2-5|.|TRBV6-5|.
TGTGCCAGCAGTTCTCGGCGGATATCACCCGTCGAGACCCAGTACTTC
CASSSRRISPVETQYF
>TRBJ1-1|.|TRBV5-1|.
TGCGCCAGCAGCGGGGGACCCTCGAACACTGAAGCTTTCTTT
CASSGGPSNTEAFF
>TRBJ1-1|.|TRBV5-4|TRBD1
TGTGCCAGCAGCTCTAGACAGGGGGCGTTCACTGAAGCTTTCTTT
CASSSRQGAFTEAFF